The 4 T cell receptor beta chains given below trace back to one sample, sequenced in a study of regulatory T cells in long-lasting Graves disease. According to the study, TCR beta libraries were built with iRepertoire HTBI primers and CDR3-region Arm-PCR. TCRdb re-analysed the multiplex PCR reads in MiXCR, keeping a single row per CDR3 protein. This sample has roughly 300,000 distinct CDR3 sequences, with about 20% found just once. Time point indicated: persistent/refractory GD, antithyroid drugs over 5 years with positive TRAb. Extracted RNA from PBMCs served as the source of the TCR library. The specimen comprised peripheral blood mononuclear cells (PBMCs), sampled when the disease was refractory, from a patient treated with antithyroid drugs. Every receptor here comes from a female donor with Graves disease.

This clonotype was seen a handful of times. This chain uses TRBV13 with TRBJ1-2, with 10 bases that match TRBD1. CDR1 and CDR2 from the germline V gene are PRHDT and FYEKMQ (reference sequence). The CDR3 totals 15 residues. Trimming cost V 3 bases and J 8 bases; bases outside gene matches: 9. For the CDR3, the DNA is TGTGCCAGCAGCTTCCGGGACAGGGGTAAAAAAGGCTACACCTTC. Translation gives CASSFRDRGKKGYTF.

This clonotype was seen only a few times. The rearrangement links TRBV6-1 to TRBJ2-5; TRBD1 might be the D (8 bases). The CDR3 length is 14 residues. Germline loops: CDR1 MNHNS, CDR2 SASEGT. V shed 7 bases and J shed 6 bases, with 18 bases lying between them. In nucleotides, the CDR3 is TGTGCCAGCACTCCACAGGGGGGGAGAAAGACCCAGTACTTC. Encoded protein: CASTPQGGRKTQYF.

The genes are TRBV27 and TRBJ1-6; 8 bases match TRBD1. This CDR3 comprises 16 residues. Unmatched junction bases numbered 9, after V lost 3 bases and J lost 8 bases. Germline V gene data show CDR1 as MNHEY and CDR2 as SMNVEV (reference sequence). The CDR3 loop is CASSLGAGTGDSPLHF. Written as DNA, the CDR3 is TGTGCCAGCAGTTTGGGGGCCGGGACAGGAGATTCACCCCTCCACTTT.

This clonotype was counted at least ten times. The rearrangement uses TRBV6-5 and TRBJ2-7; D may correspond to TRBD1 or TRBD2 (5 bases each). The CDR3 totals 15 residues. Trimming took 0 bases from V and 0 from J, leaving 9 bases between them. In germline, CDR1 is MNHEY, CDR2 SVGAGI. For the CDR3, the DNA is TGTGCCAGCAGTTACTCGAGGGGTAGCTCCTACGAGCAGTACTTC. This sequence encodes CASSYSRGSSYEQYF.